Listed below are T cell receptor beta chains from one sample, sequenced in a study of CD8 T cells in ankylosing spondylitis. Each CDR3 protein is one row after TCRdb ran MiXCR on the 5' RACE reads. Found here are 200,000 to 250,000 distinct CDR3 sequences, about 10% of them singletons; the top ten hold under 7%. The sample consisted of blood, either unsorted or a sorted T cell fraction (not recorded which). The receptors stem from a male donor with ankylosing spondylitis or in good health (not recorded which). CDR3s include the opening cysteine and the closing phenylalanine or tryptophan. A D gene is named only where the DNA matches it firmly. The size of a clone is reported for some rows only, either as once, few or many, or as a class for expanded clones.

D gene: -
J gene: TRBJ1-1
clone size: many
V gene: TRBV12-3/TRBV12-4
CDR3 protein: CASSVYTEAFF
CDR3 DNA: TGTGCCAGCAGCGTCTACACTGAAGCTTTCTTT

D gene: TRBD1
J gene: TRBJ1-4
clone size: few
V gene: TRBV15
CDR3 protein: CATSRETGDNEKLFF
CDR3 DNA: TGTGCCACCAGCAGGGAGACAGGGGATAATGAAAAACTGTTTTTT

D gene: -
J gene: TRBJ2-5
clone size: few
V gene: TRBV11-2
CDR3 protein: CASSLLAPETQYF
CDR3 DNA: TGTGCCAGCAGCTTACTAGCCCCAGAGACCCAGTACTTC

D gene: -
J gene: TRBJ2-6
clone size: many
V gene: TRBV6-4
CDR3 protein: CASSNLSGANVLTF
CDR3 DNA: TGTGCCAGCAGTAACCTCTCTGGGGCCAACGTCCTGACTTTC

D gene: -
J gene: TRBJ2-7
clone size: -
V gene: TRBV7-2
CDR3 protein: CASSLGYGGALYEQYF
CDR3 DNA: TGTGCCAGCAGCTTAGGTTACGGGGGAGCCCTCTACGAGCAGTACTTC

D gene: -
J gene: TRBJ2-1
clone size: -
V gene: TRBV11-2
CDR3 protein: CASSPPSVNEQFF
CDR3 DNA: TGTGCCAGCAGCCCGCCATCCGTCAATGAGCAGTTCTTC

D gene: -
J gene: TRBJ1-5
clone size: -
V gene: TRBV5-1
CDR3 protein: CASSLEPGNGNQPQHF
CDR3 DNA: TGCGCCAGCAGCTTGGAGCCAGGGAATGGCAATCAGCCCCAGCATTTT

D gene: -
J gene: TRBJ2-7
clone size: many
V gene: TRBV24-1
CDR3 protein: CATSAGSSYEQYF
CDR3 DNA: TGTGCCACCAGTGCAGGATCCTCCTACGAGCAGTACTTC

D gene: -
J gene: TRBJ2-1
clone size: many
V gene: TRBV7-6
CDR3 protein: CASSLAGGLNEQFF
CDR3 DNA: TGTGCCAGCAGCTTAGCGGGGGGGCTTAATGAGCAGTTCTTC

D gene: -
J gene: TRBJ1-2
clone size: -
V gene: TRBV7-2
CDR3 protein: CASSEEGDGNYGYTF
CDR3 DNA: TGTGCCAGCAGCGAGGAGGGGGACGGGAACTATGGCTACACCTTC

D gene: -
J gene: TRBJ1-1
clone size: -
V gene: TRBV20-1
CDR3 protein: CSAREETYTEAFF
CDR3 DNA: TGCAGTGCTAGAGAAGAGACCTACACTGAAGCTTTCTTT

D gene: TRBD2
J gene: TRBJ2-1
clone size: -
V gene: TRBV5-1
CDR3 protein: CASSLGGGGPSYNEQFF
CDR3 DNA: TGCGCCAGCAGCTTGGGAGGCGGGGGGCCTTCCTACAATGAGCAGTTCTTC

D gene: -
J gene: TRBJ1-6
clone size: many
V gene: TRBV29-1
CDR3 protein: CSVGHSPNSPLHF
CDR3 DNA: TGCAGCGTTGGTCATTCCCCTAATTCACCCCTCCACTTT

D gene: TRBD1
J gene: TRBJ2-7
clone size: many
V gene: TRBV28
CDR3 protein: CASRGQGNYEQYF
CDR3 DNA: TGTGCCAGCAGAGGACAGGGGAATTACGAGCAGTACTTC

D gene: TRBD2
J gene: TRBJ2-3
clone size: many
V gene: TRBV20-1
CDR3 protein: CSARDLAGVADTQYF
CDR3 DNA: TGCAGTGCTAGAGATCTAGCGGGAGTCGCGGATACGCAGTATTTT

D gene: TRBD2
J gene: TRBJ2-7
clone size: -
V gene: TRBV5-1
CDR3 protein: CASARSTSGGVLEQYF
CDR3 DNA: TGCGCCAGCGCCAGATCGACTAGCGGGGGGGTTCTCGAGCAGTACTTC

D gene: -
J gene: TRBJ2-5
clone size: few
V gene: TRBV28
CDR3 protein: CATTEWGTRQETQYF
CDR3 DNA: TGTGCCACCACCGAATGGGGGACACGTCAAGAGACCCAGTACTTC

D gene: TRBD1
J gene: TRBJ2-1
clone size: many
V gene: TRBV15
CDR3 protein: CATRDRGAYSSYNEQFF
CDR3 DNA: TGTGCCACCAGGGACAGGGGGGCGTATAGCTCCTACAATGAGCAGTTCTTC

D gene: -
J gene: TRBJ1-2
clone size: many
V gene: TRBV12-3/TRBV12-4
CDR3 protein: CASSLYSDYGYTF
CDR3 DNA: TGTGCCAGCAGTTTATACTCAGACTATGGCTACACCTTC

D gene: -
J gene: TRBJ2-6
clone size: many
V gene: TRBV20-1
CDR3 protein: CSAVYTESGANVLTF
CDR3 DNA: TGCAGTGCCGTTTACACAGAGTCTGGGGCCAACGTCCTGACTTTC

D gene: -
J gene: TRBJ1-1
clone size: -
V gene: TRBV3-1
CDR3 protein: CASSQAPLMNTEAFF
CDR3 DNA: TGTGCCAGCAGCCAAGCCCCTCTGATGAACACTGAAGCTTTCTTT

D gene: TRBD1
J gene: TRBJ2-7
clone size: many
V gene: TRBV9
CDR3 protein: CASSSRTGGYEQYF
CDR3 DNA: TGTGCCAGCAGCTCCCGGACAGGGGGTTACGAGCAGTACTTC

D gene: -
J gene: TRBJ1-5
clone size: few
V gene: TRBV21-1
CDR3 protein: CASSKGRGGGNQPQHF
CDR3 DNA: TGTGCCAGCAGCAAAGGTAGAGGGGGAGGAAATCAGCCCCAGCATTTT

D gene: -
J gene: TRBJ2-2
clone size: -
V gene: TRBV6-1
CDR3 protein: CASSPQGLNTGELFF
CDR3 DNA: TGTGCCAGCAGTCCTCAGGGACTGAACACCGGGGAGCTGTTTTTT

D gene: -
J gene: TRBJ1-5
clone size: many
V gene: TRBV10-3
CDR3 protein: CAISTADRQPQHF
CDR3 DNA: TGTGCCATCAGTACGGCTGACCGGCAGCCCCAGCATTTT

D gene: -
J gene: TRBJ1-1
clone size: many
V gene: TRBV29-1
CDR3 protein: CSVFIGARGSTEAFF
CDR3 DNA: TGCAGCGTTTTTATCGGGGCCCGAGGGAGCACTGAAGCTTTCTTT

D gene: -
J gene: TRBJ2-1
clone size: many
V gene: TRBV20-1
CDR3 protein: CSARDGRGNEQFF
CDR3 DNA: TGCAGTGCTAGAGATGGAAGGGGCAATGAGCAGTTCTTC

D gene: -
J gene: TRBJ2-1
clone size: -
V gene: TRBV20-1
CDR3 protein: CRITRMLPYNEQFF
CDR3 DNA: TGCAGGATAACTAGGATGCTACCATACAATGAGCAGTTCTTC

D gene: -
J gene: TRBJ2-1
clone size: few
V gene: TRBV27
CDR3 protein: CASSSRTAYNEQFF
CDR3 DNA: TGTGCCAGCAGTTCCAGGACTGCCTACAATGAGCAGTTCTTC

D gene: -
J gene: TRBJ2-5
clone size: -
V gene: TRBV10-1
CDR3 protein: CASSESLAAETQYF
CDR3 DNA: TGCGCCAGCAGTGAAAGCCTAGCCGCAGAGACCCAGTACTTC

D gene: -
J gene: TRBJ2-3
clone size: many
V gene: TRBV7-8
CDR3 protein: CASSLNFRDTQYF
CDR3 DNA: TGTGCCAGCAGCCTTAATTTCAGAGATACGCAGTATTTT

D gene: -
J gene: TRBJ2-7
clone size: few
V gene: TRBV7-8
CDR3 protein: CASGGSIEQYF
CDR3 DNA: TGTGCCAGCGGCGGCAGCATCGAGCAGTACTTC

D gene: -
J gene: TRBJ1-2
clone size: many
V gene: TRBV20-1
CDR3 protein: CSASRQNGYTF
CDR3 DNA: TGCAGTGCTTCGAGGCAGAATGGCTACACCTTC

D gene: -
J gene: TRBJ1-2
clone size: -
V gene: TRBV10-2
CDR3 protein: CASRLNGYGYTF
CDR3 DNA: TGCGCCAGCAGATTAAACGGCTATGGCTACACCTTC

D gene: TRBD1
J gene: TRBJ1-4
clone size: few
V gene: TRBV18
CDR3 protein: CASSPGTGNEKLFF
CDR3 DNA: TGTGCCAGCTCACCAGGGACAGGGAATGAAAAACTGTTTTTT

D gene: -
J gene: TRBJ1-1
clone size: many
V gene: TRBV12-3/TRBV12-4
CDR3 protein: CASSSEQRMNTEAFF
CDR3 DNA: TGTGCCAGCAGTTCTGAACAGAGGATGAACACTGAAGCTTTCTTT

D gene: -
J gene: TRBJ1-5
clone size: -
V gene: TRBV12-3/TRBV12-4
CDR3 protein: CASSGQPGVPQHF
CDR3 DNA: TGTGCCAGCAGTGGCCAGCCGGGAGTTCCCCAGCATTTT

D gene: TRBD1
J gene: TRBJ1-1
clone size: many
V gene: TRBV24-1
CDR3 protein: CATSDSIGDSEAFF
CDR3 DNA: TGTGCCACCAGTGATTCCATCGGGGACAGTGAAGCTTTCTTT

D gene: TRBD2
J gene: TRBJ2-2
clone size: -
V gene: TRBV9
CDR3 protein: CASSPPSGGATGELFF
CDR3 DNA: TGTGCCAGCAGCCCCCCTAGCGGGGGGGCGACCGGGGAGCTGTTTTTT

D gene: -
J gene: TRBJ2-3
clone size: many
V gene: TRBV10-3
CDR3 protein: CATCRAGGSTDTQYF
CDR3 DNA: TGTGCCACCTGCCGGGCCGGGGGTAGCACAGATACGCAGTATTTT

D gene: -
J gene: TRBJ2-7
clone size: few
V gene: TRBV6-1
CDR3 protein: CASSAIGSSYEQYF
CDR3 DNA: TGTGCCAGCAGTGCTATAGGGAGCTCCTACGAGCAGTACTTC

D gene: TRBD1
J gene: TRBJ1-4
clone size: many
V gene: TRBV29-1
CDR3 protein: CSAEGTENEKLFF
CDR3 DNA: TGCAGCGCCGAAGGGACAGAAAATGAAAAACTGTTTTTT

D gene: -
J gene: TRBJ1-2
clone size: few
V gene: TRBV6-1
CDR3 protein: CASSEGEVGGYTF
CDR3 DNA: TGTGCCAGCAGTGAAGGGGAAGTTGGTGGCTACACCTTC

D gene: TRBD2
J gene: TRBJ2-1
clone size: -
V gene: TRBV10-3
CDR3 protein: CAISGPSGSSDEQFF
CDR3 DNA: TGTGCCATCAGTGGACCTAGCGGGAGTAGTGATGAGCAGTTCTTC

D gene: -
J gene: TRBJ2-2
clone size: many
V gene: TRBV7-2
CDR3 protein: CASSLWGTGELFF
CDR3 DNA: TGTGCCAGCAGCTTGTGGGGCACCGGGGAGCTGTTTTTT

D gene: TRBD1
J gene: TRBJ2-6
clone size: -
V gene: TRBV12-3/TRBV12-4
CDR3 protein: CTSSPGTARSLSGANVLTF
CDR3 DNA: TGTACCAGCAGCCCTGGGACAGCCCGTTCTCTCTCTGGGGCCAACGTCCTGACTTTC

D gene: TRBD1
J gene: TRBJ2-1
clone size: -
V gene: TRBV4-1
CDR3 protein: CASRAGTGVYEQFF
CDR3 DNA: TGCGCCAGCAGAGCCGGGACAGGGGTTTATGAGCAGTTCTTC

D gene: TRBD1
J gene: TRBJ2-7
clone size: few
V gene: TRBV12-3/TRBV12-4
CDR3 protein: CASSFWTGSFYEQYF
CDR3 DNA: TGTGCCAGCAGTTTTTGGACAGGCTCCTTCTACGAGCAGTACTTC

D gene: TRBD1
J gene: TRBJ1-6
clone size: -
V gene: TRBV20-1
CDR3 protein: CSTFDRGYNSPLHF
CDR3 DNA: TGCAGCACCTTCGACAGGGGCTATAATTCACCCCTCCACTTT

D gene: -
J gene: TRBJ2-3
clone size: many
V gene: TRBV5-6
CDR3 protein: CASSLVAGGTDTQYF
CDR3 DNA: TGTGCCAGCAGCTTGGTTGCAGGGGGCACAGATACGCAGTATTTT

D gene: TRBD1
J gene: TRBJ1-2
clone size: many
V gene: TRBV11-2
CDR3 protein: CASRPIRGQGNYGYTF
CDR3 DNA: TGTGCCAGCAGGCCGATACGTGGACAGGGAAACTATGGCTACACCTTC

D gene: -
J gene: TRBJ1-2
clone size: few
V gene: TRBV29-1
CDR3 protein: CSNPGPPSSAWRNYGYTF
CDR3 DNA: TGCAGCAATCCGGGACCTCCATCCTCCGCATGGCGAAACTATGGCTACACCTTC

D gene: TRBD1
J gene: TRBJ2-1
clone size: few
V gene: TRBV6-5
CDR3 protein: CASSYSTDRGNEQFF
CDR3 DNA: TGTGCCAGCAGTTACTCGACGGACAGGGGGAATGAGCAGTTCTTC

D gene: -
J gene: TRBJ1-1
clone size: many
V gene: TRBV12-3/TRBV12-4
CDR3 protein: CASSSRQTTEAFF
CDR3 DNA: TGTGCCAGCAGTTCCCGACAGACCACTGAAGCTTTCTTT

D gene: -
J gene: TRBJ1-5
clone size: -
V gene: TRBV5-1
CDR3 protein: CASSLGGELGNQPQHF
CDR3 DNA: TGCGCCAGCAGCTTGGGGGGGGAATTGGGAAATCAGCCCCAGCATTTT